A selection of T cell receptor beta chains follows, all from one sample in a study of early T cells in non-severe SARS-CoV-2 infection. One entry per CDR3 protein, called by TCRdb with MiXCR from the 5' RACE reads. The sample lists roughly 52,000 distinct CDR3 sequences, 5% to 7.5% occurring once. The source material was whole blood, sampled at baseline. The receptors stem from an adult who was a healthcare worker with PCR-confirmed SARS-CoV-2 infection or an uninfected control (not recorded which). The CDR3 runs from the conserved cysteine through the conserved F or W. A D gene is named only where the DNA matches it firmly. Part of the rows lack a size; the others show once, few, many or a class for expanded clones.

>-|TRBD2|TRBV5-4|TRBJ2-3
CASSFRLAGITDTQYF
TGTGCCAGCAGCTTTAGGCTAGCGGGAATCACAGATACGCAGTATTTT
>few|TRBD1|TRBV6-2/TRBV6-3|TRBJ2-7
CASRGTGNNEQYF
TGTGCCAGCAGGGGGACAGGGAACAACGAGCAGTACTTC
>many|-|TRBV10-2|TRBJ2-7
CASSAGTPDLYEQYF
TGCGCCAGCAGTGCGGGGACACCGGACCTCTACGAGCAGTACTTC
>few|TRBD2|TRBV20-1|TRBJ2-3
CSARGLAGGETDTQYF
TGCAGTGCTAGAGGACTAGCGGGGGGCGAGACAGATACGCAGTATTTT
>-|-|TRBV3-1|TRBJ1-2
CASSQTGPGYGYTF
TGTGCCAGCAGCCAGACCGGGCCCGGGTATGGCTACACCTTC
>many|-|TRBV27|TRBJ2-1
CASSAQSPRGGSYNEQFF
TGTGCCAGCAGTGCACAGAGTCCCAGGGGGGGGTCCTACAATGAGCAGTTCTTC
>many|-|TRBV14|TRBJ2-3
CASSRYFRVRSTDTQYF
TGTGCCAGCAGCCGGTATTTTAGGGTTAGAAGCACAGATACGCAGTATTTT
>many|-|TRBV28|TRBJ1-4
CASSLRRNEKLFF
TGTGCCAGCAGTCTCAGGCGTAATGAAAAACTGTTTTTT
>few|-|TRBV28|TRBJ2-5
CASMRPAAGETQYF
TGTGCCAGCATGAGACCGGCCGCGGGAGAGACCCAGTACTTC
>many|-|TRBV5-1|TRBJ2-7
CASLLGPGTYEQYF
TGCGCCAGCCTCTTGGGCCCGGGAACCTACGAGCAGTACTTC
>many|-|TRBV7-9|TRBJ2-2
CASTGIPGELFF
TGTGCCAGCACCGGAATACCCGGGGAGCTGTTTTTT
>many|-|TRBV6-2/TRBV6-3|TRBJ1-5
CASSYLGPDQPQHF
TGTGCCAGCAGTTACCTGGGGCCGGATCAGCCCCAGCATTTT
>-|TRBD2|TRBV29-1|TRBJ2-1
CSVRPSGSNNEQFF
TGCAGCGTCCGTCCTAGCGGGTCCAACAATGAGCAGTTCTTC
>many|-|TRBV7-6|TRBJ1-3
CASSATGFRSGNTIYF
TGTGCCAGCAGCGCAACAGGGTTCCGCTCTGGAAACACCATATATTTT
>few|TRBD2|TRBV2|TRBJ2-3
CASSEASGGATDTQYF
TGTGCCAGCAGTGAAGCGAGCGGGGGGGCCACAGATACGCAGTATTTT
>many|TRBD1|TRBV20-1|TRBJ2-7
CSAKNFRTGSYEQYF
TGCAGTGCTAAAAATTTCAGGACAGGAAGCTACGAGCAGTACTTC
>many|-|TRBV6-5|TRBJ1-5
CASSYGISNQPQHF
TGTGCCAGCAGTTACGGTATTAGCAATCAGCCCCAGCATTTT
>-|TRBD2|TRBV5-1|TRBJ2-1
CASSLARGGNYNEQFF
TGCGCCAGCAGCTTGGCTCGCGGGGGGAACTACAATGAGCAGTTCTTC
>few|-|TRBV12-3/TRBV12-4|TRBJ2-1
CASRRLNGEFF
TGTGCCAGCAGGAGATTAAACGGGGAGTTCTTC
>many|-|TRBV20-1|TRBJ1-1
CSARRRDKMNTEAFF
TGCAGTGCTAGACGGAGGGATAAAATGAACACTGAAGCTTTCTTT
>-|-|TRBV5-4|TRBJ2-2
CASSPAGQNTGELFF
TGTGCCAGCAGCCCAGCGGGACAGAACACCGGGGAGCTGTTTTTT
>few|-|TRBV13|TRBJ1-1
CASLGRNPTEAFF
TGTGCCAGCCTTGGCCGGAATCCTACTGAAGCTTTCTTT
>-|-|TRBV5-6|TRBJ1-3
CASSPLGSGNTIYF
TGTGCCAGCAGCCCGCTGGGGTCTGGAAACACCATATATTTT
>many|-|TRBV7-9|TRBJ2-7
CASSRGQGLLWEQYF
TGTGCCAGCAGCCGAGGCCAGGGCCTACTCTGGGAGCAGTACTTC
>few|-|TRBV7-3|TRBJ1-2
CASSPYGQFTNGYTF
TGTGCCAGCAGCCCATATGGACAGTTCACGAATGGCTACACCTTC
>-|-|TRBV12-3/TRBV12-4|TRBJ2-2
CASSLVRLGGELFF
TGTGCCAGCAGTTTAGTCCGTTTGGGCGGGGAGCTGTTTTTT
>few|-|TRBV15|TRBJ2-3
CATSRAPAPDTQYF
TGTGCCACCAGCAGAGCTCCTGCCCCAGATACGCAGTATTTT
>-|TRBD2|TRBV6-2/TRBV6-3|TRBJ2-3
CASSPGLGSTDTQYF
TGTGCCAGCAGCCCGGGACTAGGGAGCACAGATACGCAGTATTTT
>-|-|TRBV5-1|TRBJ1-3
CASSLAQGSGNTIYF
TGCGCCAGCAGCTTGGCGCAGGGGAGCGGAAACACCATATATTTT
>few|-|TRBV12-3/TRBV12-4|TRBJ1-1
CASSLARQLNTEAFF
TGTGCCAGCAGTTTAGCAAGGCAGCTGAACACTGAAGCTTTCTTT
>many|-|TRBV29-1|TRBJ2-7
CSVEWEENYEQYF
TGCAGCGTTGAATGGGAGGAGAACTACGAGCAGTACTTC
>many|-|TRBV12-3/TRBV12-4|TRBJ1-5
CASTTRGIGNQPQHF
TGTGCCAGCACCACAAGGGGTATTGGCAATCAGCCCCAGCATTTT
>few|-|TRBV28|TRBJ2-7
CASLGSPSYEQYF
TGTGCCAGCTTAGGGTCGCCCTCCTACGAGCAGTACTTC
>many|TRBD1|TRBV20-1|TRBJ2-1
CSARGGQGGSYNEQFF
TGCAGTGCTAGAGGGGGACAGGGAGGCTCCTACAATGAGCAGTTCTTC
>few|-|TRBV6-6|TRBJ1-1
CASGKGTSQTEAFF
TGTGCCAGTGGAAAGGGGACAAGCCAAACTGAAGCTTTCTTT
>many|TRBD1|TRBV5-1|TRBJ1-1
CASSLGMGQGLEAFF
TGCGCCAGCAGCTTGGGGATGGGACAGGGGCTTGAAGCTTTCTTT
>many|TRBD1|TRBV20-1|TRBJ2-1
CSARDRVQGADEQFF
TGCAGTGCTAGAGACCGAGTACAGGGGGCGGATGAGCAGTTCTTC
>few|-|TRBV12-3/TRBV12-4|TRBJ2-3
CASSLEVGTQYF
TGTGCCAGCAGCCTTGAAGTGGGGACGCAGTATTTT
>many|-|TRBV29-1|TRBJ1-2
CSVVNRETLGYTF
TGCAGCGTTGTAAACAGGGAAACGCTCGGCTACACCTTC
>few|-|TRBV27|TRBJ2-5
CASCPGGAETQYF
TGTGCCAGTTGCCCTGGGGGCGCGGAGACCCAGTACTTC
>many|-|TRBV29-1|TRBJ2-1
CSVIRDTPYNEQFF
TGCAGCGTTATCCGGGACACGCCCTACAATGAGCAGTTCTTC
>few|TRBD1|TRBV18|TRBJ1-2
CASSPVPPGQGARIVTKNYGYTF
TGTGCCAGCTCACCGGTGCCTCCGGGACAGGGGGCGCGGATCGTGACAAAGAACTATGGCTACACCTTC
>many|-|TRBV7-2|TRBJ1-5
CASSLATRPQHF
TGTGCCAGCAGCTTAGCGACACGACCCCAGCATTTT
>many|TRBD1|TRBV29-1|TRBJ1-2
CSVEDRVNGYTF
TGCAGCGTTGAGGACAGGGTGAACGGCTACACCTTC
>-|-|TRBV20-1|TRBJ1-2
CSAVDQTANYGYTF
TGCAGTGCTGTCGACCAGACAGCTAACTATGGCTACACCTTC
>few|-|TRBV20-1|TRBJ1-3
CSARVRAGNTIYF
TGCAGTGCTAGAGTAAGGGCTGGAAACACCATATATTTT
>few|-|TRBV12-3/TRBV12-4|TRBJ1-3
CASTSWSSGNTIYF
TGTGCCAGCACCTCGTGGAGCTCTGGAAACACCATATATTTT
>-|TRBD2|TRBV28|TRBJ2-1
CASSSSPGLAIYNEQFF
TGTGCCAGCAGTTCGAGCCCTGGACTAGCAATCTACAATGAGCAGTTCTTC
>-|-|TRBV20-1|TRBJ2-7
CSAVTFPSSYEQYF
TGCAGTGCCGTGACATTCCCGAGCTCCTACGAGCAGTACTTC
>many|-|TRBV28|TRBJ2-1
CASSLAFGRDYNEQFF
TGTGCCAGCAGTTTGGCTTTTGGGCGAGACTACAATGAGCAGTTCTTC
>few|-|TRBV20-1|TRBJ2-1
CSAGKSSYNEQFF
TGCAGTGCTGGGAAGAGCTCCTACAATGAGCAGTTCTTC
>-|-|TRBV29-1|TRBJ1-1
CSVEDRRRNTEAFF
TGCAGCGTTGAAGATCGGAGGCGCAACACTGAAGCTTTCTTT
>few|-|TRBV20-1|TRBJ2-7
CSAARDAPSWDEQYF
TGCAGTGCCGCCCGGGATGCCCCCTCATGGGACGAGCAGTACTTC
>-|-|TRBV9|TRBJ1-2
CASSLSGTNYGYTF
TGTGCCAGCAGCCTATCAGGGACTAACTATGGCTACACCTTC
>many|-|TRBV20-1|TRBJ1-2
CSAALPRSYGYTF
TGCAGTGCCGCTTTACCGAGAAGCTATGGCTACACCTTC